The T cell receptor (beta chain) under discussion was sequenced for a study of blood T cell repertoires in COVID-19. Across the whole study: From the United States, Italy and Spain came samples of acute and convalescent COVID-19. PBMCs, B-cell-depleted T cells, or T cells provided the cDNA or gDNA that made up the material.

Method: immunoSEQ multiplex PCR; TCRdb's copy keeps in-frame clones and lacks some. Of 250,000 or so clones listed, around 89% are singletons. This CDR3 is 13 amino acids long. Trimming pared 1 base from V and 0 bases from J, leaving 4 bases between. Germline CDR1 and CDR2: SGDLS and YYNGEE. V usage is TRBV9 and J usage is TRBJ1-1; no reliable D call. The sequence was obtained from a woman in her sixties with COVID-19, enrolled during active disease. Material for sequencing was peripheral blood. The CDR3 DNA is TGTGCCAGCAGCGTATCTATGAACACTGAAGCTTTCTTT. The encoded protein is CASSVSMNTEAFF.